The clone carrying this T cell receptor beta chain was counted a few times. The CDR3 spans 14 residues. CDR1 and CDR2 (germline): MNHNS, SASEGT. V lost 3 bases and J 5 bases, leaving 14 bases between the germline ends. The entry originates in a study of blood T cell repertoires in COVID-19. Study context: Italy, Spain and the United States were the sources of the convalescent and acute COVID-19 samples. T cells, B-cell-depleted T cells, or PBMCs provided the cDNA or gDNA that served as material.

In the source study's methods: Scientists estimated how many nucleated cells there were by amplifying reference gene primers. TCRdb keeps only in-frame clones here, not all; method: immunoSEQ multiplex PCR. D and trimming were read from the DNA, whereas the V and J calls and clone size are those reported in that table. This table has approximately 82,000 clones, around 88% appearing once. This sequence joins TRBV6-1 and TRBJ2-7, with a weak D call TRBD1 (6 bases). The sequence derives from a woman aged 55-70 years with acute or convalescent COVID-19. The material sequenced was peripheral blood. CDR3 coding DNA: TGTGCCAGCAGTGAGATGCAGGGGACGGACGAGCAGTACTTC. Its protein is CASSEMQGTDEQYF.